Following are 19 T cell receptor beta chains from one sample sequenced in a study of T cells in localized non-small cell lung cancer. The table came from immunoSEQ multiplex PCR; TCRdb's copy has only in-frame clones and leaves some out. The repertoire includes approximately 2,100 clones, about two fifths of them detected once, and roughly a tenth sits in the top ten. The input for sequencing was lung tumor tissue, taken before any cancer treatment. All receptors derive from an older male donor with stage II squamous cell lung carcinoma.

This clone has more than one count but fewer than ten. The CDR3 region has the DNA TGTGCCAGCAGTGGACAGGGTCCGACTGGGGCCAACGTCCTGACTTTC. The encoded protein is CASSGQGPTGANVLTF. The J gene is TRBJ2-6, the V gene TRBV9, with TRBD1 identical over 8 bases. V shed 5 bases and J 2 bases; nucleotides not matched to a gene: 6. The germline gives CDR1 SGDLS, CDR2 YYNGEE. This CDR3 is built from 16 residues.

This clone was seen a few times. The V and J genes are TRBV29-1 and TRBJ2-7; D is unclear. Germline assignment: CDR1 SQVTM and CDR2 ANQGSEA. CDR3 length: 12 amino acids. The V end was cut by 4 bases, the J end by 2 bases, with 9 bases between. The DNA for the CDR3 is TGCAGCGTTGGTAGGGCAGCCTACGAGCAGTACTTC. It specifies CSVGRAAYEQYF.

CDR3: CASSWGQDSNQPQHF. The CDR3 coding sequence is TGTGCCAGCAGTTGGGGACAGGATAGCAATCAGCCCCAGCATTTT. V usage is TRBV27 and J usage is TRBJ1-5; 8 nucleotides agree with TRBD1. The CDR3 contains 15 residues. The V and J ends lost 4 bases and 0 bases, in that order; junction bases with no gene match: 2. Germline V gene lookup returns CDR1 MNHEY and CDR2 SMNVEV (reference sequence).

A few counts support this clone. The chain carries TRBV7-6 and TRBJ1-1, with D possibly TRBD1 on 6 matching bases. The CDR3 consists of 15 residues. Trimming removed 5 bases at V and 4 bases at J, with 17 bases between. Germline values: CDR1 SGHVS, CDR2 FNYEAQ. The CDR3: CASSPSQGLGTEAFF. In DNA, the CDR3 is TGTGCCAGCAGCCCGTCCCAGGGGTTGGGCACTGAAGCTTTCTTT.

The V call is TRBV9, the J call TRBJ2-1; TRBD2 matches at 11 bases. Trimming took 3 bases from V and 4 from J; bases not matched to a gene: 3. This CDR3 is built from 15 residues. The germline CDR1 and CDR2 sequences are SGDLS and YYNGEE. CDR3 loop: CASSAGLAEYNEQFF. The CDR3 DNA reads TGTGCCAGCAGCGCGGGACTAGCGGAATACAATGAGCAGTTCTTC.

This clone is medium-sized (0.01 to 0.1%). The genes are TRBV11-3 and TRBJ2-3, with a possible D match to TRBD2 (6 bases). CDR1 is SGHNT and CDR2 is YENEEA in the germline V gene. V gave up 3 bases and J gave up 6 bases, with 13 bases separating them. The CDR3 is made up of 14 amino acids. This CDR3 reads CASSFSTGVDTQYF. The CDR3 DNA follows: TGTGCCAGCAGCTTTTCGACGGGAGTGGATACGCAGTATTTT.

The rearrangement joins TRBV19 to TRBJ2-7, with TRBD2 matching 11 bases. Germline loops: CDR1 LNHDA, CDR2 SQIVND (reference sequence). The CDR3 has 15 amino acids. The V and J ends lost 6 bases and 4 bases, in that order; junction bases with no gene match: 8. CDR3 sequence: CASSTTTSGSYEQYF. The CDR3, as DNA: TGTGCCAGTAGCACCACCACTAGCGGGAGTTACGAGCAGTACTTC.

The chain joins TRBV28 to TRBJ1-1; no definite D call. This CDR3 is 13 amino acids long. Trimming cost V 3 bases and J 0 bases, with 5 bases left between them. Germline CDR1 is MDHEN and CDR2 is SYDVKM. CDR3: CASSFTVNTEAFF. CDR3 DNA: TGTGCCAGCAGTTTTACAGTGAACACTGAAGCTTTCTTT. Complete variable domain (other parts from reference TRBV28 and TRBJ1-1): DVKVTQSSRYLVKRTGEKVFLECVQDMDHENMFWYRQDPGLGLRLIYFSYDVKMKEKGDIPEGYSVSREKKERFSLILESASTNQTSMYLCASSFTVNTEAFFGQGTRLTVV.

The chain uses TRBV11-3 and TRBJ1-1; D is possibly TRBD1 (5 bases). V was pared by 5 bases and J by 0 bases, with 13 bases between. The CDR3 contains 15 residues. The germline V gene has CDR1 SGHNT and CDR2 YENEEA. CDR3 in amino acids: CASSPWGGVNTEAFF. The DNA for the CDR3 is TGTGCCAGCAGCCCCTGGGGGGGAGTGAACACTGAAGCTTTCTTT.

This clone was counted a few times. V gene TRBV23-1 combines with J gene TRBJ2-1, with TRBD2 identical over 10 bases. TRBV23-1 has ORF status, its function being uncertain. The CDR3 contains 16 residues. The trim removed 6 bases at V and 6 bases at J, leaving 11 bases unmatched. The CDR3 loop reads CASSQEVLAGANEQFF. Written as DNA, the CDR3 is TGCGCCAGCAGCCAAGAGGTGCTAGCGGGAGCCAATGAGCAGTTCTTC.

This chain joins TRBV6-8 and TRBJ2-1; D is ambiguous. Trimming removed 2 bases from V and 0 bases from J, with 8 bases in between. Germline V gene sequence: CDR1 MNHGY, CDR2 SAAAGT. The CDR3 has 15 residues. The CDR3 nucleotides are TGTGCCAGCAGTTACCACCTAAACTCCTACAATGAGCAGTTCTTC. Its protein is CASSYHLNSYNEQFF.

Regarding this clone: No DNA is shown, since the ends of the CDR3 on it are uncertain; the CDR3 is the one TCRdb lists. The chain joins TRBV18 to TRBJ1-5; TRBD1 is taken as the D call from the table, unchecked against the DNA. The CDR3 sequence runs 16 residues, both termini included. Germline-derived CDR1 and CDR2 are KGHSH and LQKENI. The CDR3: CASSFGPGVGNQPQHF.

By frequency in the sample, this clone is medium-sized. The rearrangement joins TRBV6-8 to TRBJ2-7; no reliable D call. Between the trimmed V and J ends, which lost 6 bases and 11 bases, there was a span of 20 bases. This CDR3 has 13 residues. Germline V gene sequence: CDR1 MNHGY, CDR2 SAAAGT. CDR3 nucleotides: TGTGCCAGCAGGGGGTTGGCAGCACTGTCGGAGTACTTC. Amino acid sequence: CASRGLAALSEYF.

The J gene is TRBJ2-6, the V gene TRBV6-8; possible D gene TRBD2, 6 bases. The germline V gene encodes CDR1 MNHGY and CDR2 SAAAGT. The germline V and J ends were trimmed by 7 bases and 2 bases, with 21 bases remaining between them. This CDR3 has 18 amino acids. This chain's CDR3 is CASTTLTRGITGANVLTF. CDR3 bases: TGTGCCAGCACCACACTAACACGGGGGATTACTGGGGCCAACGTCCTGACTTTC.

V gene TRBV15 combines with J gene TRBJ1-2, with D perhaps matching TRBD1 (5 bases). V was clipped by 2 bases and J by 3 bases, with 19 bases between them. Per germline, CDR1 LNHNV and CDR2 YYDKDF (reference sequence). The CDR3 loop spans 17 amino acids. CDR3 DNA sequence: TGTGCCACCAGCAGAAATAAGGGCGTAGGAGGGGACTATGGCTACACCTTC. Its translation is CATSRNKGVGGDYGYTF.

The chain uses TRBV5-1 and TRBJ1-3; D is perhaps TRBD1 (5 bases). The CDR3 contains 15 residues. Looked up from germline, CDR1 is SGHRS and CDR2 is YFSETQ. Deletions cut 0 bases from V and 0 bases from J, with 7 bases between. DNA of the CDR3: TGCGCCAGCAGCTTGGGGGGGTCCTCTGGAAACACCATATATTTT. Residues: CASSLGGSSGNTIYF.

This clone was detected only a few times. V usage is TRBV6-8 and J usage is TRBJ2-7; possibly TRBD2 for D (6 bases). V was cut by 4 bases and J by 4 bases, with 11 bases left in between. CDR1 is MNHGY and CDR2 is SAAAGT in the germline V gene. The CDR3 consists of 13 residues. The CDR3 region has the DNA TGTGCCAGCAGTTCCCATAGCGGTTACGAGCAGTACTTC. Translated, it gives CASSSHSGYEQYF.

V is TRBV4-1 and J is TRBJ1-5; a weak D match, TRBD1 (6 bases). The V gene's germline CDR1 is MGHRA and CDR2 YSYEKL. Trimming left V 4 bases short and J 2 bases short, with 15 bases between. This CDR3 has 16 amino acids. This chain's CDR3 is CASSPILAGGNQPQHF. The DNA for the CDR3 is TGCGCCAGCAGCCCCATCTTGGCAGGGGGCAATCAGCCCCAGCATTTT.

The CDR3: CASSIGGRASGNTIYF. The DNA of the CDR3 is TGTGCCAGTAGTATCGGTGGCAGAGCCTCTGGAAACACCATATATTTT. The chain joins TRBV19 to TRBJ1-3, with D unclear. The CDR3 is 16 residues long. Germline values: CDR1 LNHDA, CDR2 SQIVND (reference sequence). Deletions cut 3 bases from V and 0 bases from J, with 12 bases between.